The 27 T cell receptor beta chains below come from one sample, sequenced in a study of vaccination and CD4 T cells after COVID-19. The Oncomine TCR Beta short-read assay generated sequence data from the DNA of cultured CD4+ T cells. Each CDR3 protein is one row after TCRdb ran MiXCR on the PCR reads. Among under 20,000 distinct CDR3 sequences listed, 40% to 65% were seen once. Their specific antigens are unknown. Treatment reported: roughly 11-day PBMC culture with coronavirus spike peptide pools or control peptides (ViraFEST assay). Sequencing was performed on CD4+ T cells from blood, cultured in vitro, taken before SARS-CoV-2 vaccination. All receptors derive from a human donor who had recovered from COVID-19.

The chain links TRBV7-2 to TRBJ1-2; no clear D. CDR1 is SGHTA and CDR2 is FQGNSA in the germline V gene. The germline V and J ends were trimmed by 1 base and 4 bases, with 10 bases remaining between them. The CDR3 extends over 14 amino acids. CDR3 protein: CASSLGPASYGYTF. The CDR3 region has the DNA TGTGCCAGCAGCTTAGGGCCAGCGAGCTATGGCTACACCTTC.

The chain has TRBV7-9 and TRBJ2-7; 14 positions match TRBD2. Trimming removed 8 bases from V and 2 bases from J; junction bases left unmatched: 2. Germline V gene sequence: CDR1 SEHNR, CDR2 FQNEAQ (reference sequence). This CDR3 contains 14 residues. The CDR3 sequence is CASGLAGGPYEQYF. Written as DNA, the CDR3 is TGTGCCAGCGGACTAGCGGGAGGACCCTACGAGCAGTACTTC.

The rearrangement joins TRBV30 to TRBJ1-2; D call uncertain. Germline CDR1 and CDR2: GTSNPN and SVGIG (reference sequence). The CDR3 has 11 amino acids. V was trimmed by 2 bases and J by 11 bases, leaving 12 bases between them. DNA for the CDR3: TGTGCCTGGAGTTACGGGGTCGGATACACCTTC. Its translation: CAWSYGVGYTF.

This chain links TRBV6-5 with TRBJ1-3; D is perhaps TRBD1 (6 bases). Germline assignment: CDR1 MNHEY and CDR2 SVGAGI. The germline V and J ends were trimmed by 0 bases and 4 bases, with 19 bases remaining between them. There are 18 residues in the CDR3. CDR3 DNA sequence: TGTGCCAGCAGTTACTCGAAGGGGGACACTTTTTCGGGAAACACCATATATTTT. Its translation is CASSYSKGDTFSGNTIYF.

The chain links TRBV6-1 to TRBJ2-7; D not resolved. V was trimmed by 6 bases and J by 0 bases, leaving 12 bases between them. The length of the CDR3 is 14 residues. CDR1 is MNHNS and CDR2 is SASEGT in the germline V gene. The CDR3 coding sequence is TGTGCCAGCAGCCCTACCTGGGGCTCCTACGAGCAGTACTTC. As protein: CASSPTWGSYEQYF.

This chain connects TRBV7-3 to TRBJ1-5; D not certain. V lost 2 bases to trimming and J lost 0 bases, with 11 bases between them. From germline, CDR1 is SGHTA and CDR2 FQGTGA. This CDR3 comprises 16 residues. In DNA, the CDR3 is TGTGCCAGCAGCTTACGAGTACAGAATAGCAATCAGCCCCAGCATTTT. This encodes CASSLRVQNSNQPQHF.

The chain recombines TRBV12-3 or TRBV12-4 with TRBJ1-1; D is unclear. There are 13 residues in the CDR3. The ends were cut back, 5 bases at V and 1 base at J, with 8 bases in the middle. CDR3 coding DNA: TGTGCCAGCAGTAGGGCGGCGAACACTGAAGCTTTCTTT. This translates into CASSRAANTEAFF.

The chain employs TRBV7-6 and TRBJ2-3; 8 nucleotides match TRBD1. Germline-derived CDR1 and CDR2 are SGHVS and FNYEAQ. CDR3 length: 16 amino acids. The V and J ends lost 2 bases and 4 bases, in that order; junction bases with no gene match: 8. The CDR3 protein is CASSLNRGCSADTQYF. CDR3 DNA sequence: TGTGCCAGCAGCTTAAACAGGGGGTGCAGCGCAGATACGCAGTATTTT.

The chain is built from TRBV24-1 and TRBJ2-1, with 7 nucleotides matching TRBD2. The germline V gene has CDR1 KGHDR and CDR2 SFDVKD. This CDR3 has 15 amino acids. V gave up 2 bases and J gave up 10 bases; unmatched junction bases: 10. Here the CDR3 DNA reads TGTGCCACCAGTGATTCCGGGCCTGGACTAGAAGAGCAGTTCTTC. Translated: CATSDSGPGLEEQFF.

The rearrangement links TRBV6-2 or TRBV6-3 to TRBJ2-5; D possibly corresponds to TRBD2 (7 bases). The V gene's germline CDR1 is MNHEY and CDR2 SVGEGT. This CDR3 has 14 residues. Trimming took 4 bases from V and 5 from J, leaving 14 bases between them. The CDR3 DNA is TGTGCCAGCAGTTGGGTCAGGGGAGGGGAGACCCAGTACTTC. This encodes CASSWVRGGETQYF.

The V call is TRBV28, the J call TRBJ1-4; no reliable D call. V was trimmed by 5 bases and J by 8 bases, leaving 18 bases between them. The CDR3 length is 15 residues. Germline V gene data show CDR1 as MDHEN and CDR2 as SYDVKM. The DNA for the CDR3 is TGTGCCAGCAGTGACCCGCGGGGAGTAGACGAAAAACTGTTTTTT. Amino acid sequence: CASSDPRGVDEKLFF.

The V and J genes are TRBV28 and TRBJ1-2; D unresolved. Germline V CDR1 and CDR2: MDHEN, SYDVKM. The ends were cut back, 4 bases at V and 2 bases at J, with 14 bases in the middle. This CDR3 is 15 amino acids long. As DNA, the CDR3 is TGTGCCAGCAGTTCCCGGGGAGGTCCCAACTATGGCTACACCTTC. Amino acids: CASSSRGGPNYGYTF.

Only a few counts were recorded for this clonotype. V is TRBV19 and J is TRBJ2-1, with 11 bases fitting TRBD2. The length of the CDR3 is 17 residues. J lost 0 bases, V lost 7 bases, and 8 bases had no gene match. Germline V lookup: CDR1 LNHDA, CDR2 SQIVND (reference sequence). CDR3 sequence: CASMGTSGLISYNEQFF. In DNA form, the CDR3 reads TGTGCCAGTATGGGGACTAGCGGATTAATCTCCTACAATGAGCAGTTCTTC.

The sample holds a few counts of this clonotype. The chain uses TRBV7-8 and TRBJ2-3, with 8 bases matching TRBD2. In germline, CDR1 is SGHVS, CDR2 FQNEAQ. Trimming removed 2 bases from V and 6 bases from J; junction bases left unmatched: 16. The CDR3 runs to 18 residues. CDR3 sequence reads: CASSLLSGGPRYMDTQYF. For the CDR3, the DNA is TGTGCCAGCAGCTTATTGTCGGGAGGGCCGAGGTATATGGATACGCAGTATTTT.

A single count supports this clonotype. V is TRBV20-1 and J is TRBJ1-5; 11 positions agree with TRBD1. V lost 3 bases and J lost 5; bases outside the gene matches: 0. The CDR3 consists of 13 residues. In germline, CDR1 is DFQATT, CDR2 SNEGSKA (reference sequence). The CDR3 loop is CSARGQGDQPQHF. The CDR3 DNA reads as TGCAGTGCTAGGGGACAGGGGGATCAGCCCCAGCATTTT.

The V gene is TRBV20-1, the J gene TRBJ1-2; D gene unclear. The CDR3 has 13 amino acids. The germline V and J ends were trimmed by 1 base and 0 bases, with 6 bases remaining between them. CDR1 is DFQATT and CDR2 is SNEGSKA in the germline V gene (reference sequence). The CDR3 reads CSARGGANYGYTF. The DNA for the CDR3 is TGCAGTGCTAGAGGAGGAGCTAACTATGGCTACACCTTC.

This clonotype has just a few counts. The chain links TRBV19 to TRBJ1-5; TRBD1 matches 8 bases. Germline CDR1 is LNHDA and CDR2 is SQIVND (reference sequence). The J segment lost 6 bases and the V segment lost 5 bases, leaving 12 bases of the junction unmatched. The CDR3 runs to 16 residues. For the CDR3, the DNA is TGTGCCAGTAGTTTCCACGATGGACAGGGCAGTCAGCCCCAGCATTTT. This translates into CASSFHDGQGSQPQHF.

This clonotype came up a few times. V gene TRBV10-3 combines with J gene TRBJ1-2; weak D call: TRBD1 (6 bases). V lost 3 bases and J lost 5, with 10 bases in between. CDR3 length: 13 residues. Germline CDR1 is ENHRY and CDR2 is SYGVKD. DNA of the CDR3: TGTGCCATCAGTGACCTTACAGGGTATGGCTACACCTTC. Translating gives CAISDLTGYGYTF.

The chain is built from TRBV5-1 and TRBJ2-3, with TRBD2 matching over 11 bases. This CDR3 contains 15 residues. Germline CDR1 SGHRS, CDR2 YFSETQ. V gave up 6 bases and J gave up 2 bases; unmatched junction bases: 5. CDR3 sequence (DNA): TGCGCCAGCACGACTAGCGGGACGACCACAGATACGCAGTATTTT. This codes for CASTTSGTTTDTQYF.

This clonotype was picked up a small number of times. The CDR3 DNA is TGTGCCAGCAGCTTGGAGGCATACACTGAAGCTTTCTTT. The encoded protein is CASSLEAYTEAFF. The rearrangement links TRBV5-4 to TRBJ1-1; D is unresolved. The germline V and J ends were trimmed by 0 bases and 3 bases, with 6 bases remaining between them. Per the germline V gene, CDR1 is SGHNT and CDR2 is YYREEE (reference sequence). The CDR3 length is 13 residues.

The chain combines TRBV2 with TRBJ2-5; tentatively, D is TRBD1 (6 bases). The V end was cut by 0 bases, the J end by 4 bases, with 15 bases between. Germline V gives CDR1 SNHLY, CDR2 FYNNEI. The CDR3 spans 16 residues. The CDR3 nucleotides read TGTGCCAGCAGTGAAGCGCTAGGGGGTGGAGTAGAGACCCAGTACTTC. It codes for CASSEALGGGVETQYF. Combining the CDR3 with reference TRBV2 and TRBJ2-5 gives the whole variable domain EPEVTQTPSHQVTQMGQEVILRCVPISNHLYFYWYRQILGQKVEFLVSFYNNEISEKSEIFDDQFSVERPDGSNFTLKIRSTKLEDSAMYFCASSEALGGGVETQYFGPGTRLLVL.

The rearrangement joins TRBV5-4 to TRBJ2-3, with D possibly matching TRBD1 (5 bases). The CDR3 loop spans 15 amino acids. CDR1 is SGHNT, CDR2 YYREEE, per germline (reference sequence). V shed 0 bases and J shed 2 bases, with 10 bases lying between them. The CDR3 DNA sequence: TGTGCCAGCAGCTTGGGACAGCAACCCACAGATACGCAGTATTTT. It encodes CASSLGQQPTDTQYF.

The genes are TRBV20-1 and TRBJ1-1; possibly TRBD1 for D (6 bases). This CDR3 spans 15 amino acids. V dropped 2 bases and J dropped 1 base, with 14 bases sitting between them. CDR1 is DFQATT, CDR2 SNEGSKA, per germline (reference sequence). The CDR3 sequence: CSARIRGTKNTEAFF. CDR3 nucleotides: TGCAGTGCTAGAATTCGTGGGACAAAGAACACTGAAGCTTTCTTT.

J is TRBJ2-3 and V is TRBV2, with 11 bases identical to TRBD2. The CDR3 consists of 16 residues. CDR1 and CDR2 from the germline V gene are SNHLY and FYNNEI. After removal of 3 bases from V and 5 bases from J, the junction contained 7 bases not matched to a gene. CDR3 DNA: TGTGCCAGCAGTGATGGGCTAGCGGGGGGAAGAGATACGCAGTATTTT. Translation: CASSDGLAGGRDTQYF.

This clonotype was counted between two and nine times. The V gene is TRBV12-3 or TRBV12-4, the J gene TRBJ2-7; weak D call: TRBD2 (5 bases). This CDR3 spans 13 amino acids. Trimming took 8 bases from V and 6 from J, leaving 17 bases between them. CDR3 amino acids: CASLRELFGEQYF. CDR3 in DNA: TGTGCCAGCTTAAGGGAGTTGTTTGGCGAGCAGTACTTC.

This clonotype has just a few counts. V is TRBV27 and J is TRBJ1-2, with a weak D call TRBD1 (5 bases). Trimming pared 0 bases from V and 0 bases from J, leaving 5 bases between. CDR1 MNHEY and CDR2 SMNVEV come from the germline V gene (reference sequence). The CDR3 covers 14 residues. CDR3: CASSLSGANYGYTF. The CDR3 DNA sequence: TGTGCCAGCAGTTTATCGGGGGCTAACTATGGCTACACCTTC.

The CDR3: CASRYRQGGEQFF. The CDR3 DNA is TGTGCCAGCAGGTATAGACAGGGAGGCGAGCAGTTCTTC. The chain joins TRBV6-1 to TRBJ2-1; possibly TRBD1 for D (7 bases). V was shortened by 6 bases and J by 10 bases, with 16 bases between the two germline ends. There are 13 residues in the CDR3. Germline-derived CDR1 and CDR2 are MNHNS and SASEGT.